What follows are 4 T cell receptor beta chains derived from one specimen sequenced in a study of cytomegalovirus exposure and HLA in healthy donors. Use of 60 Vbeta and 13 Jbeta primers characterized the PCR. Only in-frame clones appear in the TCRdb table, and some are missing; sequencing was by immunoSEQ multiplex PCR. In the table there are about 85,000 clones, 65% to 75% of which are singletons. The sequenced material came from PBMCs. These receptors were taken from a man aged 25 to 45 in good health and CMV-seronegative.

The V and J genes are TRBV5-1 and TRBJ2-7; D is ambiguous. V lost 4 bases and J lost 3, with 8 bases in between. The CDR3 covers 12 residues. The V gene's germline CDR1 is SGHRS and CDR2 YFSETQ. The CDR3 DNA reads TGCGCCAGCAGCGCCGAGTACTACGAGCAGTACTTC. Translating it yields CASSAEYYEQYF. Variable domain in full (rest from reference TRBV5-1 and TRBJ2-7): KAGVTQTPRYLIKTRGQQVTLSCSPISGHRSVSWYQQTPGQGLQFLFEYFSETQRNKGNFPGRFSGRQFSNSRSEMNVSTLELGDSALYLCASSAEYYEQYFGPGTRLTVT.

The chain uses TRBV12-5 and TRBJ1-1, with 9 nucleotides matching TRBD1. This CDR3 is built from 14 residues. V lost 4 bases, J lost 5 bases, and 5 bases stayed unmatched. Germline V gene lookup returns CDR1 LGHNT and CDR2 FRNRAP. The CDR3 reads CASGSQGARTEAFF. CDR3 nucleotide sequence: TGTGCTAGTGGTTCACAGGGGGCGCGGACTGAAGCTTTCTTT. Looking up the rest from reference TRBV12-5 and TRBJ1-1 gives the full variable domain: DARVTQTPRHKVTEMGQEVTMRCQPILGHNTVFWYRQTMMQGLELLAYFRNRAPLDDSGMPKDRFSAEMPDATLATLKIQPSEPRDSAVYFCASGSQGARTEAFFGQGTRLTVV.

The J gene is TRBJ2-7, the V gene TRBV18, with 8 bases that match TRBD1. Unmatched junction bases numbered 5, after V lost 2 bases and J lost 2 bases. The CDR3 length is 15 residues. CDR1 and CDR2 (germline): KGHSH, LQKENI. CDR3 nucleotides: TGTGCCAGCTCACCAACGGACAGGGTCCCCTACGAGCAGTACTTC. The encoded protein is CASSPTDRVPYEQYF.

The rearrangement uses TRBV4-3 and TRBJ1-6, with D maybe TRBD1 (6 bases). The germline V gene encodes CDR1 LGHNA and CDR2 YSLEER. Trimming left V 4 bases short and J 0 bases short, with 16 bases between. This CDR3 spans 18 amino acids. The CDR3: CASSPGTPSSSYNSPLHF. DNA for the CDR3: TGCGCCAGCAGCCCCGGGACACCTAGTAGCTCCTATAATTCACCCCTCCACTTT.